This is a list of T cell receptor beta chains from one sample in a study of cytomegalovirus exposure and HLA in healthy donors. Profiled with immunoSEQ multiplex PCR; TCRdb holds only in-frame clones, not every one. Among under 150,000 clones listed, roughly four fifths were seen once. The sequencing sample was made of PBMCs. Every receptor here comes from a female donor in good health and CMV-seropositive. Both conserved end residues are part of each CDR3. D genes are given only for firm matches. Some rows mark clone size as missing; the rest say once, few, many or name a class of expanded clone.

cdr3_length: 16; clone_size: .; j_call: TRBJ2-2; d_call: .; v_call: TRBV7-2; cdr3_nt: TGTGCCAGCAGCTTAATAGGGGCCGCGAACACCGGGGAGCTGTTTTTT; cdr3_aa: CASSLIGAANTGELFF
cdr3_length: 16; clone_size: .; j_call: TRBJ1-6; d_call: .; v_call: TRBV5-1; cdr3_nt: TGCGCCAGCAGCTTGGGGCCAGCGAAATATAATTCACCCCTCCACTTT; cdr3_aa: CASSLGPAKYNSPLHF
cdr3_length: 13; clone_size: .; j_call: TRBJ1-4; d_call: .; v_call: TRBV2; cdr3_nt: TGTGCCAGTATTTCCGGGACTGGCGAAAAACTGTTTTTT; cdr3_aa: CASISGTGEKLFF
cdr3_length: 14; clone_size: few; j_call: TRBJ2-1; d_call: .; v_call: TRBV10-1; cdr3_nt: TGCGCCAGCTCATCGGCCAGCGGACTTAATGAGCAGTTCTTC; cdr3_aa: CASSSASGLNEQFF
cdr3_length: 13; clone_size: once; j_call: TRBJ1-1; d_call: .; v_call: TRBV29-1; cdr3_nt: TGCAGCGTTGAACGACAGATGAACACTGAAGCTTTCTTT; cdr3_aa: CSVERQMNTEAFF
cdr3_length: 15; clone_size: .; j_call: TRBJ2-7; d_call: TRBD1; v_call: TRBV7-9; cdr3_nt: TGTGCCAGCAGCCGCGACAGGGACCAGCCCTACGAGCAGTACTTC; cdr3_aa: CASSRDRDQPYEQYF
cdr3_length: 15; clone_size: .; j_call: TRBJ1-5; d_call: TRBD1; v_call: TRBV28; cdr3_nt: TGTGCCAGCAGTTTATACGACAGGGATGGTCAGCCCCAGCATTTT; cdr3_aa: CASSLYDRDGQPQHF
cdr3_length: 15; clone_size: .; j_call: TRBJ1-4; d_call: .; v_call: TRBV2; cdr3_nt: TGTGCCAGCAGTGAAACGAGGGGCGGGGGTGAAAAACTGTTTTTT; cdr3_aa: CASSETRGGGEKLFF
cdr3_length: 16; clone_size: .; j_call: TRBJ1-2; d_call: TRBD1; v_call: TRBV4-2; cdr3_nt: TGTGCCAGCAGCCAAGATCTACGACAGGGCCTCTATGGCTACACCTTC; cdr3_aa: CASSQDLRQGLYGYTF
cdr3_length: 16; clone_size: .; j_call: TRBJ2-1; d_call: TRBD2; v_call: TRBV19; cdr3_nt: TGTGCCAGTAGTATTTCTCCTAGCGGGAGTGCGGATGAGCAGTTCTTC; cdr3_aa: CASSISPSGSADEQFF
cdr3_length: 13; clone_size: .; j_call: TRBJ1-5; d_call: TRBD1; v_call: TRBV6-6; cdr3_nt: TGTGCCAGCATCACAGGGGGCGGTCAGCCCCAGCATTTT; cdr3_aa: CASITGGGQPQHF
cdr3_length: 14; clone_size: once; j_call: TRBJ2-5; d_call: .; v_call: TRBV5-1; cdr3_nt: TGCGCCAGCAGCTTGGGGACGGAGGGAGAGACCCAGTACTTC; cdr3_aa: CASSLGTEGETQYF
cdr3_length: 15; clone_size: few; j_call: TRBJ1-1; d_call: .; v_call: TRBV29-1; cdr3_nt: TGCAGCGTTGAAGATCTCGGGTTCGGGAACACTGAAGCTTTCTTT; cdr3_aa: CSVEDLGFGNTEAFF
cdr3_length: 13; clone_size: .; j_call: TRBJ2-1; d_call: TRBD1; v_call: TRBV2; cdr3_nt: TGTGCCAGCAGACCCGGGACAGACAATGAGCAGTTCTTC; cdr3_aa: CASRPGTDNEQFF
cdr3_length: 13; clone_size: .; j_call: TRBJ1-1; d_call: .; v_call: TRBV11-1; cdr3_nt: TGTGCCAGCAGCTTAGACAGGGACACTGAAGCTTTCTTT; cdr3_aa: CASSLDRDTEAFF
cdr3_length: 13; clone_size: .; j_call: TRBJ1-1; d_call: .; v_call: TRBV29-1; cdr3_nt: TGCAGCGTCAAGGACTGGATGAACACTGAAGCTTTCTTT; cdr3_aa: CSVKDWMNTEAFF
cdr3_length: 13; clone_size: .; j_call: TRBJ1-5; d_call: .; v_call: TRBV2; cdr3_nt: TGTGCCAGCAGGTACAGGGCTAATCAGCCCCAGCATTTT; cdr3_aa: CASRYRANQPQHF
cdr3_length: 15; clone_size: .; j_call: TRBJ2-1; d_call: TRBD2; v_call: TRBV11-2; cdr3_nt: TGTGCCAGCAGCTTAGTAGCGGGAGAGTTTAGTGAGCAGTTCTTC; cdr3_aa: CASSLVAGEFSEQFF
cdr3_length: 16; clone_size: .; j_call: TRBJ1-4; d_call: .; v_call: TRBV7-9; cdr3_nt: TGTGCCAGCAGCTTATCCGGAGGACGGTCTAATGAAAGACTGTTTTTT; cdr3_aa: CASSLSGGRSNERLFF
cdr3_length: 14; clone_size: .; j_call: TRBJ2-7; d_call: .; v_call: TRBV15; cdr3_nt: TGTGCCACCAGCAGAGATTCTGGAGCCTACGAGCAGTACTTC; cdr3_aa: CATSRDSGAYEQYF
cdr3_length: 16; clone_size: .; j_call: TRBJ1-6; d_call: TRBD1; v_call: TRBV10-3; cdr3_nt: TGTGCCATCAGTGAGAGGTTGGGAACAGGGGACTCACCCCTCCACTTT; cdr3_aa: CAISERLGTGDSPLHF
cdr3_length: 14; clone_size: .; j_call: TRBJ2-1; d_call: TRBD2; v_call: TRBV7-9; cdr3_nt: TGTGCCAGCAGCACCCTCGGACTAGACAATGAGCAGTTCTTC; cdr3_aa: CASSTLGLDNEQFF
cdr3_length: 12; clone_size: .; j_call: TRBJ1-2; d_call: .; v_call: TRBV18; cdr3_nt: TGTGCCAGCTCACTCGGACAGAATGGCTACACCTTC; cdr3_aa: CASSLGQNGYTF
cdr3_length: 12; clone_size: .; j_call: TRBJ2-7; d_call: TRBD1; v_call: TRBV5-1; cdr3_nt: TGCGCCAGCAGCAGACAGGGATACGAGCAGTACTTC; cdr3_aa: CASSRQGYEQYF
cdr3_length: 15; clone_size: .; j_call: TRBJ2-7; d_call: .; v_call: TRBV9; cdr3_nt: TGTGCCAGCAGCGTAGCTGGAGGGGGCAGGTACGAGCAGTACTTC; cdr3_aa: CASSVAGGGRYEQYF
cdr3_length: 13; clone_size: .; j_call: TRBJ2-5; d_call: .; v_call: TRBV7-3; cdr3_nt: TGTGCCAGCAGCTTAACTAGAGGGGAGACCCAGTACTTC; cdr3_aa: CASSLTRGETQYF
cdr3_length: 15; clone_size: few; j_call: TRBJ2-5; d_call: .; v_call: TRBV6-5; cdr3_nt: TGTGCCAGCAGTTACGACTTTCAAGACCAAGAGACCCAGTACTTC; cdr3_aa: CASSYDFQDQETQYF
cdr3_length: 13; clone_size: medium-sized; j_call: TRBJ2-7; d_call: .; v_call: TRBV5-4; cdr3_nt: TGTGCCAGCAGCTTGGCCGGTTCCTACGAGCAGTACTTC; cdr3_aa: CASSLAGSYEQYF
cdr3_length: 14; clone_size: .; j_call: TRBJ1-4; d_call: .; v_call: TRBV21-1; cdr3_nt: TGTGCCAGCAGCAATCCAGATCAGGGGTGGAAACTGTTTTTT; cdr3_aa: CASSNPDQGWKLFF
cdr3_length: 14; clone_size: few; j_call: TRBJ1-5; d_call: .; v_call: TRBV6-1; cdr3_nt: TGTGCCAGCAGGGGAGGGGGGAGCAATCAGCCCCAGCATTTT; cdr3_aa: CASRGGGSNQPQHF
cdr3_length: 11; clone_size: .; j_call: TRBJ2-7; d_call: .; v_call: TRBV20-1; cdr3_nt: TGCAGTGCTAGTCCGGGCTACGAGCAGTACTTC; cdr3_aa: CSASPGYEQYF
cdr3_length: 13; clone_size: once; j_call: TRBJ1-2; d_call: .; v_call: TRBV6-5; cdr3_nt: TGTGCCAGCAAGTTCGCTCGGAACTATGGCTACACCTTC; cdr3_aa: CASKFARNYGYTF
cdr3_length: 13; clone_size: .; j_call: TRBJ1-5; d_call: .; v_call: TRBV6-5; cdr3_nt: TGTGCCAGCAGGGGGGGTAGCAATCAGCCCCAGCATTTT; cdr3_aa: CASRGGSNQPQHF
cdr3_length: 14; clone_size: .; j_call: TRBJ2-7; d_call: .; v_call: TRBV19; cdr3_nt: TGTGCCAGTAGTCGGGGAGGGGGAGTCTACGAGCAGTACTTC; cdr3_aa: CASSRGGGVYEQYF
cdr3_length: 15; clone_size: .; j_call: TRBJ2-1; d_call: TRBD2; v_call: TRBV28; cdr3_nt: TGTGCCAGCAGCCCCACTAGCGGGAGGTCCAATGAGCAGTTCTTC; cdr3_aa: CASSPTSGRSNEQFF
cdr3_length: 16; clone_size: once; j_call: TRBJ2-1; d_call: .; v_call: TRBV18; cdr3_nt: TGTGCCAGCTCACCAAACGGGGGGCGAATATTCAATGAGCAGTTCTTC; cdr3_aa: CASSPNGGRIFNEQFF
cdr3_length: 15; clone_size: once; j_call: TRBJ2-7; d_call: .; v_call: TRBV21-1; cdr3_nt: TGTGCCAGCAGCCCCGAACCGGGACTTATCTACGAGCAGTACTTC; cdr3_aa: CASSPEPGLIYEQYF
cdr3_length: 14; clone_size: .; j_call: TRBJ1-4; d_call: TRBD1; v_call: TRBV5-1; cdr3_nt: TGCGCCAGCAGCTCGGGACAGGGTTTTGAAAAACTGTTTTTT; cdr3_aa: CASSSGQGFEKLFF
cdr3_length: 13; clone_size: .; j_call: TRBJ1-5; d_call: .; v_call: TRBV30; cdr3_nt: TGTGCCTGGAGCCGGGATAGCAATCAGCCCCAGCATTTT; cdr3_aa: CAWSRDSNQPQHF
cdr3_length: 14; clone_size: .; j_call: TRBJ2-1; d_call: .; v_call: TRBV11-1; cdr3_nt: TGTGCCAGCAGCTTAGGTCTACAGTACAATGAGCAGTTCTTC; cdr3_aa: CASSLGLQYNEQFF
cdr3_length: 14; clone_size: .; j_call: TRBJ2-7; d_call: .; v_call: TRBV5-6; cdr3_nt: TGTGCCAGCAGCCTTTCACTTCGTGGTTACGAGCAGTACTTC; cdr3_aa: CASSLSLRGYEQYF
cdr3_length: 20; clone_size: .; j_call: TRBJ1-5; d_call: TRBD1; v_call: TRBV7-6; cdr3_nt: TGTGCCAGCAGCTTAGGGGAGGGCACAGGGGGCCTGGTGGGCAATCAGCCCCAGCATTTT; cdr3_aa: CASSLGEGTGGLVGNQPQHF
cdr3_length: 15; clone_size: once; j_call: TRBJ2-7; d_call: .; v_call: TRBV7-2; cdr3_nt: TGTGCCAGCAGCTCGGTGGGGGGATCCCCCTACGAGCAGTACTTC; cdr3_aa: CASSSVGGSPYEQYF
cdr3_length: 15; clone_size: once; j_call: TRBJ1-6; d_call: TRBD1; v_call: TRBV28; cdr3_nt: TGTGCCAGCAGTCGCTCCGGGACAGCGAATTCACCCCTCCACTTT; cdr3_aa: CASSRSGTANSPLHF